The 8 T cell receptor beta chains in this list originate from one sample, sequenced in a study of shared clonotypes between healthy human individuals. Naive CD8 cells lacked CD45RO, underwent positive selection for CCR7 and left out terminally differentiated effector memory CD45RA+ cells. Measured with immunoSEQ multiplex PCR; TCRdb has only the in-frame clones, and not every one. This table holds about 2 million clones, approximately 95% found once. The sequencing sample was made of naive CD8+ T cells sorted from blood. These receptors originate from a man younger than 30 in good health.

The chain recombines TRBV5-1 with TRBJ2-1; D uncertain. Deletions cut 4 bases from V and 5 bases from J, with 10 bases between. The CDR3 extends over 13 amino acids. Germline CDR1 is SGHRS and CDR2 is YFSETQ. CDR3 nucleotide sequence: TGCGCCAGCAGCCTTGGACCCAACAATGAGCAGTTCTTC. Protein product: CASSLGPNNEQFF.

This chain uses TRBV25-1 with TRBJ1-1, with D hard to call. The CDR3 is 18 amino acids. In germline, CDR1 is MGHDK, CDR2 SYGVNS. V was cut by 1 base and J by 4 bases, with 22 bases left in between. The CDR3 loop reads CASSELPGIGRKGTEAFF. The DNA of the CDR3 is TGTGCCAGCAGTGAATTACCGGGTATTGGACGAAAGGGCACTGAAGCTTTCTTT.

This chain's CDR3 is CASSGLAGSSYNEQFF. The CDR3 DNA follows: TGCGCCAGCAGTGGACTAGCGGGGAGCTCCTACAATGAGCAGTTCTTC. The chain couples TRBV10-2 to TRBJ2-1, with 11 bases matching TRBD2. The CDR3 has 16 amino acids. Per the germline V gene, CDR1 is WSHSY and CDR2 is SAAADI. V shed 4 bases and J 0 bases; nucleotides not matched to a gene: 2.

The chain employs TRBV13 and TRBJ2-3; D is possibly TRBD2 (6 bases). The V end was cut by 3 bases, the J end by 8 bases, with 12 bases between. The CDR3 has 13 residues. CDR1 is PRHDT and CDR2 is FYEKMQ in the germline V gene (reference sequence). The CDR3 here is CASSFGLGGTQYF. As DNA, the CDR3 is TGTGCCAGCAGCTTTGGGTTGGGGGGTACGCAGTATTTT.

J is TRBJ2-2 and V is TRBV30; 9 bases map to TRBD1. V was pared by 0 bases and J by 5 bases, with 4 bases of the junction left unmatched. CDR1 and CDR2 from the germline V gene are GTSNPN and SVGIG (reference sequence). This CDR3 region has 15 residues. CDR3 in DNA: TGTGCCTGGAGTGTTGGACAGGGGCGTACCGGGGAGCTGTTTTTT. Its protein product is CAWSVGQGRTGELFF.

The CDR3 region has the DNA TGTGCCAGCAGTTACTCTACCTTCGACAACACCATATATTTT. Translating gives CASSYSTFDNTIYF. The V and J genes are TRBV6-6 and TRBJ1-3; D not resolved. CDR1 MNHNY and CDR2 SVGAGI come from the germline V gene (reference sequence). The CDR3 length is 14 residues. Trimming left V 0 bases short and J 7 bases short, with 10 bases between.

The gene calls are TRBV5-4 and TRBJ2-5; D is unclear. CDR1 SGHNT and CDR2 YYREEE come from the germline V gene (reference sequence). Trimming pared 0 bases from V and 2 bases from J, leaving 5 bases between. This CDR3 is built from 13 residues. As DNA, the CDR3 is TGTGCCAGCAGCTTGGTCGCACAAGAGACCCAGTACTTC. Protein product: CASSLVAQETQYF.

The V call is TRBV5-4, the J call TRBJ1-1, with 7 bases that match TRBD1. This CDR3 has 14 residues. Germline trimming cut 4 bases from V and 0 bases from J; bases unmatched to any gene: 3. The germline gives CDR1 SGHNT, CDR2 YYREEE (reference sequence). The CDR3: CASSAGQLNTEAFF. In nucleotides, the CDR3 is TGTGCCAGCAGCGCGGGACAGCTGAACACTGAAGCTTTCTTT.